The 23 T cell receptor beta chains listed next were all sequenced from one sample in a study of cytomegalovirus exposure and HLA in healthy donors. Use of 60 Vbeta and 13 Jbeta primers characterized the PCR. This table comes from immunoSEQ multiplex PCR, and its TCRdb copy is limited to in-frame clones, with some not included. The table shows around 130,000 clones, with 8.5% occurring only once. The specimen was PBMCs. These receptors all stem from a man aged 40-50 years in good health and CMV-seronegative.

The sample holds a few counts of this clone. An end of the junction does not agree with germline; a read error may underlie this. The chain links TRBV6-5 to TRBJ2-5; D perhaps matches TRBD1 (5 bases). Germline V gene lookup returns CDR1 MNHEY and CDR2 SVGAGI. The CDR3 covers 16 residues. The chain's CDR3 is CAGSYSSWPKGETQYF. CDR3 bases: TGTGCCGGCAGTTACTCCTCCTGGCCCAAGGGGGAGACCCAGTACTTC.

This CDR3 is CASSLAPGRGDGYTF. The CDR3 coding sequence is TGCGCCAGCAGCTTGGCCCCCGGCAGGGGGGATGGCTACACCTTC. J is TRBJ1-2 and V is TRBV5-1; 7 nucleotides align to TRBD1. The V gene end was trimmed by 0 bases and the J gene end by 6 bases; junction bases not matched to a gene: 8. The germline CDR1 and CDR2 sequences are SGHRS and YFSETQ. The CDR3 is 15 amino acids.

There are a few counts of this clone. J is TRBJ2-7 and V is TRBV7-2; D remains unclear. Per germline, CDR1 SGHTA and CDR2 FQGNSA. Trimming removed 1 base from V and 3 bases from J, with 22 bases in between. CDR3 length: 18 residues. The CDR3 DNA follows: TGTGCCAGCAGCTTAGGCCCGTTCGGTAGTTCCCGGAGCTACGAGCAGTACTTC. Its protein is CASSLGPFGSSRSYEQYF.

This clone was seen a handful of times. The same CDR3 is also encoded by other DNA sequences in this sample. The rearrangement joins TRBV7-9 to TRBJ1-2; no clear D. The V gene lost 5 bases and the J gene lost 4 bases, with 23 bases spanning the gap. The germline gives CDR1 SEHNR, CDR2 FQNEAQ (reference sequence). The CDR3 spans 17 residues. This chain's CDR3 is CASSIQRQAGEFYGYTF. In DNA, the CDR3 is TGTGCCAGCAGCATCCAGCGCCAGGCTGGGGAGTTCTATGGCTACACCTTC.

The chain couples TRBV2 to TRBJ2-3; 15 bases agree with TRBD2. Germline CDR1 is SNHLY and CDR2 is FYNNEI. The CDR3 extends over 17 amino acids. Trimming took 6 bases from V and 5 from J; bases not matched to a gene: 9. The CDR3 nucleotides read TGTGCCAGCAGGTTGGGACTAGCGGGGGGCCGCGGAGATACGCAGTATTTT. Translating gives CASRLGLAGGRGDTQYF.

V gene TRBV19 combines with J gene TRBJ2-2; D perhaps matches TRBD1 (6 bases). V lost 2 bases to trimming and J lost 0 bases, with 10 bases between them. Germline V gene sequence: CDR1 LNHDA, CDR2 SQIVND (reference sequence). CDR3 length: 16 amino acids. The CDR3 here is CASSIHRVTNTGELFF. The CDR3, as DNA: TGTGCCAGTAGTATACACAGGGTCACGAACACCGGGGAGCTGTTTTTT.

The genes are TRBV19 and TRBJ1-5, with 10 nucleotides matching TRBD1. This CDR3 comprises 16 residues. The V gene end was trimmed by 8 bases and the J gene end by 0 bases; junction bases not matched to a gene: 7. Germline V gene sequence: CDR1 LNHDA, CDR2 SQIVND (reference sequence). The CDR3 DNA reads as TGTGCCAGTGGGACAGGGGTCACTTATAGCAATCAGCCCCAGCATTTT. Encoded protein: CASGTGVTYSNQPQHF.

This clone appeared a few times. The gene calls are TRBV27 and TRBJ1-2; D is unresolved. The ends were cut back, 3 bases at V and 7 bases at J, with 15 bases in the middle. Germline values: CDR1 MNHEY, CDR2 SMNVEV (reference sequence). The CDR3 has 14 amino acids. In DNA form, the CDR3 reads TGTGCCAGCAGTTTTGTGACCGCCCGGGGTGGCTACACCTTC. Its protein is CASSFVTARGGYTF.

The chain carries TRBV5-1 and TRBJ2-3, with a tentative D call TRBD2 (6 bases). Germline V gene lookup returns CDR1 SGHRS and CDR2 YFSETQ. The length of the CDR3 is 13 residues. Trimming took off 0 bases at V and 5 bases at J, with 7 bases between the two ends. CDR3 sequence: CASSLVGGDTQYF. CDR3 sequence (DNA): TGCGCCAGCAGCTTGGTGGGAGGAGATACGCAGTATTTT.

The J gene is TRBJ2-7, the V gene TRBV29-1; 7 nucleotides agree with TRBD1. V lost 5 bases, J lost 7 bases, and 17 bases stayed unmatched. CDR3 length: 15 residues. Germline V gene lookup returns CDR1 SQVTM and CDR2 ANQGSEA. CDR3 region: CSVSVTGAVIGEQYF. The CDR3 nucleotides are TGCAGCGTTTCCGTCACAGGGGCGGTTATCGGGGAGCAGTACTTC.

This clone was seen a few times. CDR3 sequence: CAISEGQERTEAFF. The CDR3 nucleotides are TGTGCCATCAGTGAGGGACAGGAACGCACTGAAGCTTTCTTT. This chain joins TRBV10-3 and TRBJ1-1, with 7 nucleotides matching TRBD1. The V segment lost 2 bases and the J segment 4 bases; nucleotides outside the gene matches: 4. Germline loops: CDR1 ENHRY, CDR2 SYGVKD. The CDR3 is 14 amino acids.

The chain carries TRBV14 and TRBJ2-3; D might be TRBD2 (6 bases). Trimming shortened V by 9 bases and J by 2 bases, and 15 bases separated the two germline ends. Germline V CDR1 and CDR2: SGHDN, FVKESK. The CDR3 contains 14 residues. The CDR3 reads CARRLGRFTDTQYF. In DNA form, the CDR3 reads TGTGCCAGAAGACTAGGCCGGTTCACAGATACGCAGTATTTT.

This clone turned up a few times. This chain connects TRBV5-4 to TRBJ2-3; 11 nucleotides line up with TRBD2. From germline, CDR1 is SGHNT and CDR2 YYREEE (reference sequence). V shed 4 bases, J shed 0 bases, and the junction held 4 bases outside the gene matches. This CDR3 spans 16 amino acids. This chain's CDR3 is CASSQGTSGSTDTQYF. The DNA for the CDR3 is TGTGCCAGCAGCCAAGGGACTAGCGGAAGCACAGATACGCAGTATTTT.

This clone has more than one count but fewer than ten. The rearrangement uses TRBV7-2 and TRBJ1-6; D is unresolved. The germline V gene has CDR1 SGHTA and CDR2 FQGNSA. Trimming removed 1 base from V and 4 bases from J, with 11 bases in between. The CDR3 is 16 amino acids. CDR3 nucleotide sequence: TGTGCCAGCAGCTTAGGAGGGCAGTCGTATAATTCACCCCTCCACTTT. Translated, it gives CASSLGGQSYNSPLHF.

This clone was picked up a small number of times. Here the CDR3 reads CASSLITGDTNEKLFF. The CDR3 nucleotides are TGTGCCAGCAGCCTAATTACAGGGGATACTAATGAAAAACTGTTTTTT. The chain carries TRBV7-6 and TRBJ1-4, with 7 bases identical to TRBD1. Germline CDR1 SGHVS, CDR2 FNYEAQ. After removal of 5 bases from V and 2 bases from J, the junction contained 8 bases not matched to a gene. The CDR3 loop spans 16 amino acids.

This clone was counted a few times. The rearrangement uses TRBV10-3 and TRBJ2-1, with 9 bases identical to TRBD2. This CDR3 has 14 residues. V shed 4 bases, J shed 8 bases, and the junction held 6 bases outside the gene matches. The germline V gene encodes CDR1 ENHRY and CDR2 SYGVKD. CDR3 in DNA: TGTGCCATCAGTGCCCTAGCGGGGAGGGATGAGCAGTTCTTC. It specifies CAISALAGRDEQFF.

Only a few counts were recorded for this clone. CDR3 in amino acids: CASSLDGQRFEKLFF. As DNA, the CDR3 is TGCGCCAGCAGCTTGGACGGGCAGCGGTTTGAAAAACTGTTTTTT. This chain uses TRBV5-1 with TRBJ1-4, with D uncertain. The V end lost 0 bases, the J end lost 7 bases, and 13 bases lay between the germline ends. Germline V gene data show CDR1 as SGHRS and CDR2 as YFSETQ. The CDR3 extends over 15 amino acids.

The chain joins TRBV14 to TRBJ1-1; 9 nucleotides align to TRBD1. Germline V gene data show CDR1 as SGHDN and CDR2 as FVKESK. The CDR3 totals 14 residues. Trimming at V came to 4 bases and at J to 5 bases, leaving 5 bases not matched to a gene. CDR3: CASSRYRGRTEAFF. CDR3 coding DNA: TGTGCCAGCAGCCGTTACAGGGGGCGAACTGAAGCTTTCTTT. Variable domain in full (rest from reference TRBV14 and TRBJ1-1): EAGVTQFPSHSVIEKGQTVTLRCDPISGHDNLYWYRRVMGKEIKFLLHFVKESKQDESGMPNNRFLAERTGGTYSTLKVQPAELEDSGVYFCASSRYRGRTEAFFGQGTRLTVV.

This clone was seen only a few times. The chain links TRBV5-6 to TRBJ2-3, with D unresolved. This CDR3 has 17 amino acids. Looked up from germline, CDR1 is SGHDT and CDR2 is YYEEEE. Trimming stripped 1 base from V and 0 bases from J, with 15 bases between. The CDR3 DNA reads TGTGCCAGCAGCTTGTATCCGGGTGCCTCTAGCACAGATACGCAGTATTTT. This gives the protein CASSLYPGASSTDTQYF.

CDR3 sequence: CASSEMTLPDEQYF. In DNA form, the CDR3 reads TGCGCCAGCAGTGAGATGACATTACCGGACGAGCAGTACTTC. The rearrangement uses TRBV10-1 and TRBJ2-7; D uncertain. This CDR3 has 14 residues. V lost 2 bases and J lost 5, with 13 bases in between. In germline, CDR1 is WNHNN, CDR2 SYGVQD (reference sequence).

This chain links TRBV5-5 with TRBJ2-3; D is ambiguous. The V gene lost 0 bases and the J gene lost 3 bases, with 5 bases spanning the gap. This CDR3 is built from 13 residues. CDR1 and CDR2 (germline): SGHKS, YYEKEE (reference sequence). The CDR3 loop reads CASSLERTDTQYF. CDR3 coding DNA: TGTGCCAGCAGCTTGGAGAGGACAGATACGCAGTATTTT.

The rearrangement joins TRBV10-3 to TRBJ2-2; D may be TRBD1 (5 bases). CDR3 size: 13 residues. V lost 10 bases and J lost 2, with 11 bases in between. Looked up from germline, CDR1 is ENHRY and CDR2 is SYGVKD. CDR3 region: CASQQANTGELFF. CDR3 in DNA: TGTGCCAGTCAACAGGCAAACACCGGGGAGCTGTTTTTT.

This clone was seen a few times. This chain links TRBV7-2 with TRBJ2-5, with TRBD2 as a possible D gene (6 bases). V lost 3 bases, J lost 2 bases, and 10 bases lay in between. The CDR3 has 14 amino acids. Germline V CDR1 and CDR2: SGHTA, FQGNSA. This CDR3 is CASSFFGGQETQYF. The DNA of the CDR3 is TGTGCCAGCAGCTTTTTCGGGGGACAAGAGACCCAGTACTTC.